This T cell receptor beta chain was retrieved from a study of beta chain features in type 1 diabetes. Study-level results: The study found moderately but significantly shorter TCRB CDR3s in all four CD4+ subsets of Type 1 diabetes patients.

For this clone: The antigen remains undetermined.

Germline assignment: CDR1 MNHEY and CDR2 SVGAGI. V lost 5 bases to trimming and J lost 4 bases; unmatched junction nucleotides: 11. The CDR3 covers 15 residues. Reverse transcription of all isolated RNA meant that expressed TCRB transcripts were sequenced. Sequencing used immunoSEQ multiplex PCR; TCRdb keeps in-frame clones, though not all of them. Of around 710,000 clones in the sample, roughly 12% were seen once. The V gene is TRBV6-5, the J gene TRBJ2-7, with 7 bases lining up with TRBD1. The clonotype originates from a man between 25 and 39 years old with type 1 diabetes. What was sequenced was naive CD4+ T cells from blood. CDR3 in amino acids: CASSTRQGGIYEQYF. The CDR3 DNA sequence: TGTGCCAGCAGTACCCGACAGGGTGGAATTTACGAGCAGTACTTC.